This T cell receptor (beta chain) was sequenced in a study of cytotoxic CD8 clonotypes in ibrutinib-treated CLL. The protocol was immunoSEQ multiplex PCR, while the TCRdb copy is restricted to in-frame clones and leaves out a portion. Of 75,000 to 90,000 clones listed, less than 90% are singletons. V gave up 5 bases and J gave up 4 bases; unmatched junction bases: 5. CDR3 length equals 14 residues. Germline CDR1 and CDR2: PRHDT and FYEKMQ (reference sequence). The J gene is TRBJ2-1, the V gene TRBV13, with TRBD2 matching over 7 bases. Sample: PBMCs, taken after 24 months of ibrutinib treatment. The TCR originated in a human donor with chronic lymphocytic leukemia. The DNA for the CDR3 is TGTGCCAGCAGCCACGGGACTACTTACAATGAGCAGTTCTTC. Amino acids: CASSHGTTYNEQFF.